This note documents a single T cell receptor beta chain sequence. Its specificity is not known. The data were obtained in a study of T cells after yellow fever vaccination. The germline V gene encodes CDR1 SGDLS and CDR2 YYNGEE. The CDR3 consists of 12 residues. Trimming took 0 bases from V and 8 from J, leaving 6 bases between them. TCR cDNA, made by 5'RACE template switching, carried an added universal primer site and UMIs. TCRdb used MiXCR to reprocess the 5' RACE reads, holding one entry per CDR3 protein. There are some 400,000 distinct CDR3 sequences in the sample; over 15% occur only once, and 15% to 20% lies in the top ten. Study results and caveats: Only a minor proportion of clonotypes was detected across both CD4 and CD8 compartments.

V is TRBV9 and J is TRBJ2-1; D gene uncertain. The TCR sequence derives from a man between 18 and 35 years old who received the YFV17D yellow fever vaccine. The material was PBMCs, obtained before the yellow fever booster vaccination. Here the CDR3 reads CASSVGGHEQFF. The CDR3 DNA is TGTGCCAGCAGCGTAGGAGGTCATGAGCAGTTCTTC.